This T cell receptor (beta chain) is drawn from a study of T cell repertoires in cytomegalovirus infection. Study-wide findings and caveats: Frequencies of public TCR beta families were cumulated, and this identified carriers of CMV plus the relevant HLA. HLA-C-restricted CMV clonotypes gave the most frequent clonotype in two of eight donors.

This clonotype was seen many times. As yet, its antigen is unknown. The ends were cut back, 5 bases at V and 4 bases at J, with 11 bases in the middle. CDR1 and CDR2 from the germline V gene are SGHVS and FNYEAQ. The CDR3 spans 13 residues. One entry per CDR3 protein, called by TCRdb with MiXCR from the reads. The sample has 250,000 to 300,000 distinct CDR3 sequences, approximately 8.3% seen once. The sequencing sample was made of PBMCs. This chain joins TRBV7-6 and TRBJ1-2, with D possibly matching TRBD1 (5 bases). This TCR came from a human donor in good health (CMV status not recorded). Some clones in this sample may be carry-over from other donors' samples. The CDR3 is CASSADQGYGYTF. As DNA, the CDR3 is TGTGCCAGCAGCGCCGACCAGGGCTATGGCTACACCTTC.